The 3 T cell receptor beta chains given below trace back to one sample, sequenced in a study of blood T cell repertoires in COVID-19. This table comes from immunoSEQ multiplex PCR, and its TCRdb copy is limited to in-frame clones, with some not included. The top ten hold around 4.5% of the sample, which has approximately 330,000 clones, 80% to 90% seen once. The sequenced material came from PBMCs or T cells enriched from blood (not recorded which). The source of these receptors is a woman in her thirties or forties with acute COVID-19.

CDR3 region: CASSLATGGGGYTF. CDR3 sequence (DNA): TGTGCCAGCAGTTTGGCCACAGGGGGGGGTGGCTACACCTTC. V and J are TRBV27 and TRBJ1-2, with 8 positions matching TRBD1. CDR3 length: 14 residues. Germline values: CDR1 MNHEY, CDR2 SMNVEV (reference sequence). V trimming: 3 bases; J trimming: 7 bases; junction bases outside the gene matches: 7.

The chain couples TRBV7-9 to TRBJ1-5; TRBD1 aligns across 7 bases. CDR3 length: 15 amino acids. CDR1 SEHNR and CDR2 FQNEAQ come from the germline V gene (reference sequence). This chain's CDR3 is CAVPGTDPHNQPQHF. CDR3 in DNA: TGTGCTGTCCCGGGGACAGATCCCCACAATCAGCCCCAGCATTTT.

This clone was observed many times. The gene calls are TRBV12-3 or TRBV12-4 and TRBJ1-2; D perhaps matches TRBD1 (6 bases). Trimming took off 6 bases at V and 8 bases at J, with 16 bases between the two ends. The CDR3 length is 13 residues. The CDR3 nucleotides are TGTGCCAGCAGACAGGGTTACCTCGGGGGCTACACCTTC. The encoded protein is CASRQGYLGGYTF.